A single sample is the source of the 14 T cell receptor beta chains below, sequenced in a study of response to subunit inactivated influenza vaccine. TCRdb recomputed calls from the RT-PCR reads with MiXCR, one row per CDR3 protein. The sample contains just over 300,000 distinct CDR3 sequences, 20% to 25% of which appear only once. The sequencing here drew on PBMCs from blood, taken less than 22 months after vaccination. The receptors were sampled from a man in his fifties or sixties who received an inactivated influenza vaccine.

This clonotype has only a few counts. V usage is TRBV12-3 or TRBV12-4 and J usage is TRBJ2-2, with D perhaps given as TRBD1 or TRBD2 (6 bases each). The V gene lost 4 bases and the J gene lost 4 bases, with 16 bases spanning the gap. The CDR3 runs 16 residues. The CDR3 region has the DNA TGTGCCAGCAGTTCCCGCTGGGGGGCGGGCACCGGGGAGCTGTTTTTT. Encoded protein: CASSSRWGAGTGELFF.

J is TRBJ2-1 and V is TRBV24-1; TRBD1 might be the D (6 bases). The V end was cut by 3 bases, the J end by 5 bases, with 16 bases between. This CDR3 has 16 residues. Germline V gene lookup returns CDR1 KGHDR and CDR2 SFDVKD. The CDR3 nucleotides are TGTGCCACCAGTGATCCTGACAGGAACACCAACAATGAGCAGTTCTTC. Its protein is CATSDPDRNTNNEQFF.

This clonotype came up many times. The rearrangement links TRBV10-3 to TRBJ1-1, with 10 nucleotides matching TRBD1. Per germline, CDR1 ENHRY and CDR2 SYGVKD. The CDR3 has 13 residues. The ends lost 10 bases at V and 3 bases at J; junction bases unmatched: 5. CDR3 sequence: CATRQGADTEAFF. For the CDR3, the DNA is TGTGCCACCAGACAGGGGGCGGACACTGAAGCTTTCTTT.

The J gene is TRBJ2-1, the V gene TRBV10-2; D unresolved. With 5 bases removed from V and 1 base from J, the gap between germline ends came to 15 bases. Germline lookup yields CDR1 WSHSY and CDR2 SAAADI. The length of the CDR3 is 16 residues. As DNA, the CDR3 is TGCGCCAGCAGTAGACTGGACCCCCCGTCCTACAATGAGCAGTTCTTC. Translation: CASSRLDPPSYNEQFF.

Details on this clonotype: This could be a read error, since a much larger clone is one nucleotide away. The chain is built from TRBV7-4 and TRBJ1-2, with D unresolved. Germline CDR1 SGHVT, CDR2 SQSDAQ. The CDR3 contains 14 residues. Trimming removed 2 bases at V and 4 bases at J, with 11 bases between. CDR3 protein: CASSLICRTYGYTF. DNA for the CDR3: TGTGCCAGCAGCTTAATATGCAGAACCTATGGCTACACCTTC.

The chain couples TRBV6-5 to TRBJ1-2; 7 bases fit TRBD1. Germline loops: CDR1 MNHEY, CDR2 SVGAGI. This CDR3 has 12 residues. The J segment lost 8 bases and the V segment lost 8 bases, leaving 8 bases of the junction unmatched. The CDR3 coding sequence is TGTGCCAGCCGAGGACAGGCCCGAGGCTACACCTTC. This encodes CASRGQARGYTF.

This chain connects TRBV12-3 or TRBV12-4 to TRBJ1-5; D not certain. This CDR3 contains 12 residues. V lost 5 bases and J 5 bases, leaving 7 bases between the germline ends. The CDR3: CASSRTDQPQHF. CDR3 nucleotide sequence: TGTGCCAGCAGTCGCACAGATCAGCCCCAGCATTTT.

The V and J genes are TRBV11-3 and TRBJ2-5; TRBD2 matches at 10 bases. V was pared by 4 bases and J by 4 bases, with 6 bases of the junction left unmatched. Germline values: CDR1 SGHNT, CDR2 YENEEA. CDR3 length: 15 amino acids. The CDR3 is CASSSSSGGGETQYF. The CDR3 nucleotides read TGTGCCAGCAGCTCATCTAGCGGGGGTGGAGAGACCCAGTACTTC.

The table lists this clonotype with a few counts. This sequence joins TRBV2 and TRBJ1-6; 11 bases fit TRBD1. This CDR3 spans 19 amino acids. V dropped 6 bases and J dropped 9; count of bases not matched to a gene: 19. Germline V CDR1 and CDR2: SNHLY, FYNNEI. CDR3 region: CASRTGTGGVLIGFSPLHF. The DNA of the CDR3 is TGTGCCAGCAGGACAGGGACAGGGGGAGTTTTAATTGGATTTTCACCCCTCCACTTT.

This clonotype showed up many times. The chain combines TRBV7-9 with TRBJ1-1, with TRBD1 matching over 7 bases. CDR1 SEHNR and CDR2 FQNEAQ come from the germline V gene (reference sequence). The trim removed 5 bases at V and 8 bases at J, leaving 8 bases unmatched. CDR3 length equals 13 residues. CDR3 sequence: CASSDRMTGEAFF. DNA of the CDR3: TGTGCCAGCAGCGACCGTATGACAGGGGAAGCTTTCTTT.

The chain couples TRBV20-1 to TRBJ2-1; maybe TRBD1 (6 bases). CDR3 length: 13 amino acids. The V end lost 4 bases, the J end lost 3 bases, and 10 bases lay between the germline ends. From germline, CDR1 is DFQATT and CDR2 SNEGSKA (reference sequence). CDR3 sequence: CSATGVIYNEQFF. The CDR3 DNA follows: TGCAGTGCTACAGGGGTGATCTACAATGAGCAGTTCTTC.

This clonotype was picked up a small number of times. V and J are TRBV20-1 and TRBJ1-1, with unresolved D. CDR3 size: 12 residues. Germline V gene lookup returns CDR1 DFQATT and CDR2 SNEGSKA (reference sequence). CDR3 sequence: CRFSWRNTEAFF. The CDR3 DNA is TGCCGATTTTCTTGGAGGAACACTGAAGCTTTCTTT.

The J gene is TRBJ2-2, the V gene TRBV5-1, with D perhaps matching TRBD1 (6 bases). The CDR3 totals 19 residues. In germline, CDR1 is SGHRS, CDR2 YFSETQ. Trimming left V 4 bases short and J 0 bases short, with 22 bases between. Here the CDR3 reads CASSPSVGLQGSNTGELFF. The CDR3 region has the DNA TGCGCCAGCAGCCCAAGTGTGGGTTTACAGGGTTCGAACACCGGGGAGCTGTTTTTT.

This clonotype was seen ten or more times. The chain uses TRBV20-1 and TRBJ1-5, with a tentative D call TRBD1 (5 bases). This CDR3 is 15 amino acids long. The V gene's germline CDR1 is DFQATT and CDR2 SNEGSKA (reference sequence). Trimming shortened V by 1 base and J by 3 bases, and 13 bases separated the two germline ends. The CDR3 here is CSARAPDRSNQPQHF. The CDR3 region has the DNA TGCAGTGCTAGAGCCCCAGACAGATCCAATCAGCCCCAGCATTTT.